A selection of T cell receptor beta chains follows, all from one sample in a study of blood T cell repertoires in COVID-19. Clones were sequenced by immunoSEQ multiplex PCR, and TCRdb holds only the in-frame ones, with some missing. The table has about 380,000 clones, roughly 85% seen once. The sequenced material came from peripheral blood. The source of these receptors is a woman aged 18-30 years with acute or convalescent COVID-19. Each CDR3 is given with its conserved first and last residue. D genes are given only for firm matches. Clone sizes are given selectively: once, few, many, or a class where the clone is expanded.

j_call,d_call,clone_size,v_call,cdr3_aa,cdr3_nt
TRBJ2-3,-,-,TRBV2,CASSEVADAGYTQYF,TGTGCCAGCAGTGAAGTGGCGGATGCGGGGTATACGCAGTATTTT
TRBJ1-1,-,-,TRBV7-9,CASSGARGEDTEAFF,TGTGCCAGCAGCGGAGCGCGGGGAGAGGACACTGAAGCTTTCTTT
TRBJ1-1,-,-,TRBV6-5,CASSRRRGPDTEAFF,TGTGCCAGCAGTCGCCGGCGGGGGCCCGACACTGAAGCTTTCTTT
TRBJ1-4,-,-,TRBV12-3/TRBV12-4,CASSPSEKLFF,TGTGCCAGCAGTCCGAGTGAAAAACTGTTTTTT
TRBJ1-4,-,few,TRBV11-2,CASSLGRREKLFF,TGTGCCAGCAGCTTAGGGCGGCGGGAAAAACTGTTTTTT
TRBJ2-3,TRBD2,-,TRBV19,CASSISAGGATDTQYF,TGTGCCAGTAGTATATCGGCGGGGGGGGCGACAGATACGCAGTATTTT
TRBJ2-7,-,-,TRBV5-5,CASSLTHLQGTYEQYF,TGTGCCAGCAGCTTGACACATCTTCAGGGGACCTACGAGCAGTACTTC
TRBJ1-6,-,once,TRBV19,CASNWAFGGNSPLHF,TGTGCCAGTAACTGGGCTTTCGGTGGGAATTCACCCCTCCACTTT
TRBJ2-5,-,-,TRBV21-1,CATKGLKRETQYF,TGTGCCACCAAGGGACTGAAGAGGGAGACCCAGTACTTC
TRBJ2-7,-,-,TRBV6-2/TRBV6-3,CASSLLGTYEQYF,TGTGCCAGCAGCCTGCTAGGAACCTACGAGCAGTACTTC
TRBJ2-4,-,-,TRBV12-3/TRBV12-4,CASSPPDRIQYF,TGTGCCAGCAGCCCGCCGGACAGAATTCAGTACTTC
TRBJ1-5,-,few,TRBV12-2,CASPSGGISNQPQHF,TGTGCAAGTCCCTCCGGGGGGATTAGCAATCAGCCCCAGCATTTT
TRBJ2-1,-,few,TRBV9,CASSVVEGSYNEQFF,TGTGCCAGCAGCGTAGTCGAGGGATCCTACAATGAGCAGTTCTTC
TRBJ2-1,TRBD2,-,TRBV27,CASSFYGGRAGEQFF,TGTGCCAGCAGTTTTTATGGCGGGAGGGCCGGTGAGCAGTTCTTC
TRBJ2-2,TRBD1,-,TRBV5-3,CARSQCPRQGAMETGELFF,TGTGCCAGAAGCCAATGTCCTCGACAGGGGGCGATGGAGACCGGGGAGCTGTTTTTT
TRBJ1-5,TRBD1,-,TRBV28,CASSFADRGNQPQHF,TGTGCCAGCAGTTTCGCGGACAGGGGGAATCAGCCCCAGCATTTT
TRBJ2-2,TRBD2,-,TRBV11-3,CASSLTSGINTGELFF,TGTGCCAGCAGCCTAACTAGCGGGATAAACACCGGGGAGCTGTTTTTT
TRBJ1-1,TRBD1,-,TRBV27,CASSLRTGRDTEAFF,TGTGCCAGCAGTCTCCGGACAGGGAGAGACACTGAAGCTTTCTTT
TRBJ1-4,TRBD1,-,TRBV11-1,CASSNRQGALNEKLFF,TGTGCCAGCAGCAATCGACAGGGAGCACTTAATGAAAAACTGTTTTTT
TRBJ1-2,TRBD1,-,TRBV19,CASSPGTGILGYTF,TGTGCCAGTAGTCCAGGGACAGGGATCCTTGGCTACACCTTC